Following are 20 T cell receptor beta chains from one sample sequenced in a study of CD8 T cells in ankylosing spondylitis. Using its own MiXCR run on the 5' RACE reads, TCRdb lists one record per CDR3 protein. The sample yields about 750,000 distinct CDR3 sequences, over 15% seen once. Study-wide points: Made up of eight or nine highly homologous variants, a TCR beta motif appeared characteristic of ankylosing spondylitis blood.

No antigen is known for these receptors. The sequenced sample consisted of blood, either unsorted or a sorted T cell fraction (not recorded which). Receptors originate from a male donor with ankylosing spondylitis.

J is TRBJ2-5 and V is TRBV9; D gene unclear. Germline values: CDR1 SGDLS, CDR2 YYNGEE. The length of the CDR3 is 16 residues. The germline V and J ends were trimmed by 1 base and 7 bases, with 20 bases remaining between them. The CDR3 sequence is CASSVNPGSPLGTQYF. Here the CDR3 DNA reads TGTGCCAGCAGCGTAAACCCCGGGTCCCCATTAGGGACCCAGTACTTC.

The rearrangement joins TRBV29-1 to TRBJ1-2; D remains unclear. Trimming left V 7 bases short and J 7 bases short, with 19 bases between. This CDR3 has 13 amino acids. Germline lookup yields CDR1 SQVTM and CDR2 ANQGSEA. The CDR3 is CSASYEADVGYTF. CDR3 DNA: TGCAGCGCTTCCTATGAGGCAGACGTTGGCTACACCTTC. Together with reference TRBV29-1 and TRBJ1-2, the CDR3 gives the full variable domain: SAVISQKPSRDICQRGTSLTIQCQVDSQVTMMFWYRQQPGQSLTLIATANQGSEATYESGFVIDKFPISRPNLTFSTLTVSNMSPEDSSIYLCSASYEADVGYTFGSGTRLTVV.

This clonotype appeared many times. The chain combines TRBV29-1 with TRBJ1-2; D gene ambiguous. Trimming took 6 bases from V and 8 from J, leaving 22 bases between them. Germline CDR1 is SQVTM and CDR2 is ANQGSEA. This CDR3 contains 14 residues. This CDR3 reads CSVGDAPRTRGYTF. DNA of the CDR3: TGCAGCGTGGGTGATGCGCCCCGTACTCGGGGCTACACCTTC.

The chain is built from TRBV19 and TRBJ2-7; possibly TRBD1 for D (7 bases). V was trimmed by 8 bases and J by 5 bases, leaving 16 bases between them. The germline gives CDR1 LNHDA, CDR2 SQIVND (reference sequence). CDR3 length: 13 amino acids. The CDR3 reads CASARGRGDEQYF. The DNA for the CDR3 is TGTGCCAGTGCTCGAGGCAGGGGGGACGAGCAGTACTTC.

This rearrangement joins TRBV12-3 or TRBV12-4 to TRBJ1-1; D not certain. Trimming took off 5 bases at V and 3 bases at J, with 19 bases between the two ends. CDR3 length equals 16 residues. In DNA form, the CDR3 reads TGTGCCAGCAGTGCAAACCCGGTTGGCAAATACACTGAAGCTTTCTTT. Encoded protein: CASSANPVGKYTEAFF.

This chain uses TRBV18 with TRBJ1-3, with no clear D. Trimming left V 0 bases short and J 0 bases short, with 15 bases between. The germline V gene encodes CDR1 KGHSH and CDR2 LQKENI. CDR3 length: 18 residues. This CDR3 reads CASSPPVRWERSGNTIYF. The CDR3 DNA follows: TGTGCCAGCTCACCACCGGTGAGGTGGGAACGCTCTGGAAACACCATATATTTT.

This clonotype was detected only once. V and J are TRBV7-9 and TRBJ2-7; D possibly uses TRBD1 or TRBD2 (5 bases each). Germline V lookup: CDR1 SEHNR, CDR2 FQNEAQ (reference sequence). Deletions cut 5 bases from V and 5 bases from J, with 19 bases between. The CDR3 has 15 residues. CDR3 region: CASSPGTTQSHEQYF. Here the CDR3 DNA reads TGTGCCAGCAGCCCCGGGACGACCCAGTCCCACGAGCAGTACTTC.

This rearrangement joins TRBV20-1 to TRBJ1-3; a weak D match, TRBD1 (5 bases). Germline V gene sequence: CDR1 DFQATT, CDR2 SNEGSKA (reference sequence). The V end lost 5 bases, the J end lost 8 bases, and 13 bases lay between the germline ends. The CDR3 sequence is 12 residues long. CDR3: CSAEDSEDTIYF. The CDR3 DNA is TGCAGTGCTGAAGACAGTGAAGACACCATATATTTT.

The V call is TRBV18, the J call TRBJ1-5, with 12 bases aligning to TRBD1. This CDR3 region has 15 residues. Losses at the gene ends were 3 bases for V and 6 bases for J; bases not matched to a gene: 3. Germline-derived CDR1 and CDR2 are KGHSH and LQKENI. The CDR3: CASSPGQGAGQPQHF. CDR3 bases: TGTGCCAGCTCACCGGGACAGGGGGCCGGTCAGCCCCAGCATTTT.

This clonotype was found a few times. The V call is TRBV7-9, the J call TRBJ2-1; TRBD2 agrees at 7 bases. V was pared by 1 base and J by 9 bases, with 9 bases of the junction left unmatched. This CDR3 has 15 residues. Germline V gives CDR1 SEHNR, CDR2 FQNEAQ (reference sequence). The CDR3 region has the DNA TGTGCCAGCAGCTTAGGGTGGGAGGGCCCAGGTGAGCAGTTCTTC. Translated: CASSLGWEGPGEQFF.

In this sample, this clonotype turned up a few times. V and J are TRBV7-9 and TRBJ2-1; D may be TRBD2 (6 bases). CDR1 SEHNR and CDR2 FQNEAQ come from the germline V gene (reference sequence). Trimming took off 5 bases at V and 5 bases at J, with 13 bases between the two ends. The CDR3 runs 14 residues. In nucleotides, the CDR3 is TGTGCCAGCAGCCCCGGGGACTCTAACAATGAGCAGTTCTTC. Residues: CASSPGDSNNEQFF.

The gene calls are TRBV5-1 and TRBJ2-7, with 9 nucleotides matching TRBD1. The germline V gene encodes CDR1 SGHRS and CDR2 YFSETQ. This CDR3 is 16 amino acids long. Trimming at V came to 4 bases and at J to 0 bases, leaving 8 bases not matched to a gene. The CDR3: CASSKEGTGSSYEQYF. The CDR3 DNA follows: TGCGCCAGCAGCAAGGAAGGGACAGGGAGCTCCTACGAGCAGTACTTC.

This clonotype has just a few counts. The CDR3 region has the DNA TGTGCCAGCAGCTTAGGTCAGGACGGATCACCCCTCCACTTT. This codes for CASSLGQDGSPLHF. The chain links TRBV7-9 to TRBJ1-6; D is ambiguous. The germline V gene encodes CDR1 SEHNR and CDR2 FQNEAQ (reference sequence). Trimming took 1 base from V and 10 from J, leaving 11 bases between them. The CDR3 is made up of 14 amino acids.

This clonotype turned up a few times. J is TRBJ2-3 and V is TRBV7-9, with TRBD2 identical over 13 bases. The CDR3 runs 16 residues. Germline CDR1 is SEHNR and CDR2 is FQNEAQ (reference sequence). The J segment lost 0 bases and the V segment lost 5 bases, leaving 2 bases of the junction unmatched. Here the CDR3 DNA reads TGTGCCAGCAGCACTAGCGGGGGGGCAAGCACAGATACGCAGTATTTT. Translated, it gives CASSTSGGASTDTQYF.

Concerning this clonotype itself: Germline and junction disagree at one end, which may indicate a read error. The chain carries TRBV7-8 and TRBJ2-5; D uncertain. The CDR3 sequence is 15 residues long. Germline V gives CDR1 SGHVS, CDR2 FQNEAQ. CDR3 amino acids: CASSLDFDIEEAQYF. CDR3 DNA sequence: TGTGCCAGCAGCTTAGATTTTGACATAGAAGAGGCCCAGTACTTC.

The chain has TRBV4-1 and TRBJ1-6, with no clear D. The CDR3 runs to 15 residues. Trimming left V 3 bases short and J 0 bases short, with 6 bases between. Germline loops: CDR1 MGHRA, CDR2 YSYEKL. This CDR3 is CASSHSYSYNSPLHF. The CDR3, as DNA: TGCGCCAGCAGCCACAGTTACTCCTATAATTCACCCCTCCACTTT.

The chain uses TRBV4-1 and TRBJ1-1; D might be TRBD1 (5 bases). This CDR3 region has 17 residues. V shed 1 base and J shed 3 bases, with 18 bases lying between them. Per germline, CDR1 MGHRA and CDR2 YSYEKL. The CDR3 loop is CASSQARREGIDTEAFF. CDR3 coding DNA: TGCGCCAGCAGCCAAGCCCGTAGGGAGGGGATCGACACTGAAGCTTTCTTT.

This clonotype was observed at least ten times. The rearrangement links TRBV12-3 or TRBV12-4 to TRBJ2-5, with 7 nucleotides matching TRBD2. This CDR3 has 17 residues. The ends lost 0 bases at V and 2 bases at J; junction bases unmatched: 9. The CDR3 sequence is CASSLAPSAGSQETQYF. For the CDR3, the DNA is TGTGCCAGCAGTTTAGCGCCTTCAGCGGGAAGTCAAGAGACCCAGTACTTC.

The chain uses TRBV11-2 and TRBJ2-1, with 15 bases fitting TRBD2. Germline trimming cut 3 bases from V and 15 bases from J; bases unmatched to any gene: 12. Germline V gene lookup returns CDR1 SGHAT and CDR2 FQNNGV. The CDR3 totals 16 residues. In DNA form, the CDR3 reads TGTGCCAGCAGCTTGGGGACTAGCGGGAGGAGGGGTTTAGGGTTCTTC. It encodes CASSLGTSGRRGLGFF.

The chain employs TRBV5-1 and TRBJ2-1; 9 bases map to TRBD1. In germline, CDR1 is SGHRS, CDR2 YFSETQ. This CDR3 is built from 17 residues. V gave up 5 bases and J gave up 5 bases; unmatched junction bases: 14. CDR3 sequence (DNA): TGCGCCAGCAGTTCGGGAGCACCGGGACAGGGTAACAATGAGCAGTTCTTC. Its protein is CASSSGAPGQGNNEQFF.